This T cell receptor beta chain was captured in a study of shared clonotypes between healthy human individuals. Study at large: Ranging from 18 to 49 in age, donors were a couple of women and three men. Overall study findings and caveats: In this cohort, only blood was sampled, and tissue repertoires likely differ. Naive subsets generally exceeded memory subsets in estimated richness. Between a few donors, naive CD4 clonotypes were shared at a level of around 5.2%.

Naive CD8 cells comprised CD45RO-negative, CCR7-positively selected cells, excluding terminally differentiated effector memory CD45RA+ cells. Some clones are missing from TCRdb's copy, which holds only in-frame ones; the method was immunoSEQ multiplex PCR. Counted here are 2 million to 2.5 million clones, approximately 94% occurring once; the ten biggest clones make up 1.1%. This CDR3 is 14 amino acids long. Note on this clone: Its antigen remains unidentified.

Sequenced: naive CD8+ T cells sorted from blood. The receptor comes from a man younger than 30 in good health. The chain combines TRBV21-1 with TRBJ2-7; the D segment call TRBD2 is taken from the table without a DNA check. TRBV21-1 is marked as a pseudogene. CDR3 DNA sequence: TGTGCCAGCAGCAAAGCCGACGGAGCCTACGAGCAGTACTTC. As protein: CASSKADGAYEQYF.